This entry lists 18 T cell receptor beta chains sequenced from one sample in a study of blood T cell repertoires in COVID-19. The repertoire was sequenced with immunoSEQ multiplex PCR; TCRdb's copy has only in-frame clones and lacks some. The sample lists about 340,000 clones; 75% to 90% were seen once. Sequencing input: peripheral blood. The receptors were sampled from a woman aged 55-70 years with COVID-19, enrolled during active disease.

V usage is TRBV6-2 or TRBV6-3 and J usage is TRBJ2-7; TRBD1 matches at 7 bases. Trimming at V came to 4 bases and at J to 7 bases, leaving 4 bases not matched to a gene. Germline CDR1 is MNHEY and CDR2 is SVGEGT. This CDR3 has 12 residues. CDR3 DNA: TGTGCCAGCAGTTCAAGGGGGCGAGAGCAGTACTTC. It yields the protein CASSSRGREQYF.

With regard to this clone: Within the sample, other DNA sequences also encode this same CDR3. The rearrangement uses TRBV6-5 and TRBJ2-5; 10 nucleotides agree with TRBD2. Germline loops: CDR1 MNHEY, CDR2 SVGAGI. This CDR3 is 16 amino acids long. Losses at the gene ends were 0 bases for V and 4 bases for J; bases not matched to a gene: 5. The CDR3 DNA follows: TGTGCCAGCAGTTACTCCGGGACTAGCGTTCCAGAGACCCAGTACTTC. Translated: CASSYSGTSVPETQYF.

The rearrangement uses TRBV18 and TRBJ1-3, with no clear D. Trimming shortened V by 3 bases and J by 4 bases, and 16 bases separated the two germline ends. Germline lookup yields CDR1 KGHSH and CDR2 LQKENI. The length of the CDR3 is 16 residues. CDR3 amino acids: CASSPRRVGRGNTIYF. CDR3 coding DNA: TGTGCCAGCTCACCTCGCCGGGTCGGCAGAGGAAACACCATATATTTT.

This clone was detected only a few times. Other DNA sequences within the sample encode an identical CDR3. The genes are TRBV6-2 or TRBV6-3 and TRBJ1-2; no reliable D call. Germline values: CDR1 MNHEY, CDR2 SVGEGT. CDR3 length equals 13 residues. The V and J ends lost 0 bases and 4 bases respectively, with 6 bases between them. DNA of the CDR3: TGTGCCAGCAGTTACTCGGGAGGCTATGGCTACACCTTC. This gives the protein CASSYSGGYGYTF.

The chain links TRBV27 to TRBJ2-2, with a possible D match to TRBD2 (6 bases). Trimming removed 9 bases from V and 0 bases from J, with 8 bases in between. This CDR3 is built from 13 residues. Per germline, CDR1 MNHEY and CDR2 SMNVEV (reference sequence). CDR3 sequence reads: CASAGTNTGELFF. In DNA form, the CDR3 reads TGTGCCAGTGCGGGGACGAACACCGGGGAGCTGTTTTTT.

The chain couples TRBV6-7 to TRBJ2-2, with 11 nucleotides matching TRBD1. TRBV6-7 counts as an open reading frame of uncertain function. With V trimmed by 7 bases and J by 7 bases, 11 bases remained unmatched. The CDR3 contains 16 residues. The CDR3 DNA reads TGTGCCAGCAAAAGAGGGGACAGGGGGTTCGACGGGGAGCTGTTTTTT. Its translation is CASKRGDRGFDGELFF.

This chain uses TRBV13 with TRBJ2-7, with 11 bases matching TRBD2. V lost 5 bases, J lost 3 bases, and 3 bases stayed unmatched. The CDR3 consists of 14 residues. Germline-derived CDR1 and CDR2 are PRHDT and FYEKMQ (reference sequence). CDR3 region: CASSRLAGNYEQYF. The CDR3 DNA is TGTGCCAGCAGCCGACTAGCGGGGAACTACGAGCAGTACTTC.

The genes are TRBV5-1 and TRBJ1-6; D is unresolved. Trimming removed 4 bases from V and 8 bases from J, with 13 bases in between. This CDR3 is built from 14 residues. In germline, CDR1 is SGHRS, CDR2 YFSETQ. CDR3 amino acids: CASSLDPSDSPLHF. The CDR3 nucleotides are TGCGCCAGCAGCCTGGATCCGAGCGATTCACCCCTCCACTTT. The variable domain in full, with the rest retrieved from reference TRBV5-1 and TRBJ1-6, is KAGVTQTPRYLIKTRGQQVTLSCSPISGHRSVSWYQQTPGQGLQFLFEYFSETQRNKGNFPGRFSGRQFSNSRSEMNVSTLELGDSALYLCASSLDPSDSPLHFGNGTRLTVT.

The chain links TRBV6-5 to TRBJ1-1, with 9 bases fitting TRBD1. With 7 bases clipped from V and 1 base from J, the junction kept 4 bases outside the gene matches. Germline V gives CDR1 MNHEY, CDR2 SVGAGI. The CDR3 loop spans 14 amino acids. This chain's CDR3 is CASTQGQGNTEAFF. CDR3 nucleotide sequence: TGTGCCAGCACCCAGGGACAGGGGAACACTGAAGCTTTCTTT.

The CDR3 sequence: CASSDRGTGELFF. CDR3 sequence (DNA): TGTGCCAGCAGCGACAGGGGGACCGGGGAGCTGTTTTTT. V is TRBV7-9 and J is TRBJ2-2; 9 nucleotides match TRBD1. The CDR3 has 13 amino acids. V lost 5 bases and J lost 5; bases outside the gene matches: 0. Per the germline V gene, CDR1 is SEHNR and CDR2 is FQNEAQ (reference sequence).

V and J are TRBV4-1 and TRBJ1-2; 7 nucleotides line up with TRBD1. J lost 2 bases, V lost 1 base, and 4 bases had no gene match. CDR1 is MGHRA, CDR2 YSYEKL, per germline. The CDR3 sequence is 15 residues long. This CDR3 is CASSQGGQANYGYTF. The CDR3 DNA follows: TGCGCCAGCAGCCAAGGCGGACAGGCGAACTATGGCTACACCTTC.

CDR3 coding DNA: TGCGCCAGCAGCCAAGTAGGTGGCGCTACTACTAACTATGGCTACACCTTC. Encoded protein: CASSQVGGATTNYGYTF. The rearrangement links TRBV4-1 to TRBJ1-2, with D unclear. The CDR3 runs 17 residues. V gave up 1 base and J gave up 0 bases, with 15 bases separating them. CDR1 is MGHRA, CDR2 YSYEKL, per germline.

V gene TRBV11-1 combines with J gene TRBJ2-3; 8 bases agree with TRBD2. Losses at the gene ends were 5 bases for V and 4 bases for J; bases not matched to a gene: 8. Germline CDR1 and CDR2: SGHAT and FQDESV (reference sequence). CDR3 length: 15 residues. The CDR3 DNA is TGTGCCAGCAGCAACGGGGGGGCCGTCGCAGATACGCAGTATTTT. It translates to CASSNGGAVADTQYF.

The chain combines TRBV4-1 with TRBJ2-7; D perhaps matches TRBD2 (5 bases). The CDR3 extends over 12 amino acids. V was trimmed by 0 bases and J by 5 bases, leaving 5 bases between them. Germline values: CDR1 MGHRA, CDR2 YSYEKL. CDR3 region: CASSQDSDEQYF. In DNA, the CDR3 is TGCGCCAGCAGCCAAGATAGCGACGAGCAGTACTTC.

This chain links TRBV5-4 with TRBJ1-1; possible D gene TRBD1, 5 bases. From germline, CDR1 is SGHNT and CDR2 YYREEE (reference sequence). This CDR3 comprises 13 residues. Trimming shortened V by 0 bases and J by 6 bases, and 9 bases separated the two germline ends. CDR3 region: CASSLAGGAEAFF. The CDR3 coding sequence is TGTGCCAGCAGCTTGGCGGGGGGAGCTGAAGCTTTCTTT. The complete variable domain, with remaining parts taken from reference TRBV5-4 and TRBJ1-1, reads ETGVTQSPTHLIKTRGQQVTLRCSSQSGHNTVSWYQQALGQGPQFIFQYYREEENGRGNFPPRFSGLQFPNYSSELNVNALELDDSALYLCASSLAGGAEAFFGQGTRLTVV.

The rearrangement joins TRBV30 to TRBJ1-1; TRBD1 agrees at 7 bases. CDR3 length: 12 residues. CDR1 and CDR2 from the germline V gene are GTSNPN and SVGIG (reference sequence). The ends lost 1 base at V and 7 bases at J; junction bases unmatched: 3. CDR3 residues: CAWSDGTVEAFF. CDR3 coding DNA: TGTGCCTGGAGTGACGGGACAGTTGAAGCTTTCTTT.

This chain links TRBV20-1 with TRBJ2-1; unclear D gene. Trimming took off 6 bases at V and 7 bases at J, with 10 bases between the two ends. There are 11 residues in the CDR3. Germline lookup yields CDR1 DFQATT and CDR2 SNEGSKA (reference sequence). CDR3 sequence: CSAPSSNEQFF. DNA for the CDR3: TGCAGTGCCCCCAGTTCGAATGAGCAGTTCTTC.

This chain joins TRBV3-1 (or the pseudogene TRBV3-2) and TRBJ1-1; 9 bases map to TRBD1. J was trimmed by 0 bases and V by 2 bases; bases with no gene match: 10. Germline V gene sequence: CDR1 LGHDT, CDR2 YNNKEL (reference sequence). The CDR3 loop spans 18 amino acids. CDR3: CASSQPPGQGGLNTEAFF. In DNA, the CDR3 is TGTGCCAGCAGCCAACCACCGGGACAGGGAGGTTTGAACACTGAAGCTTTCTTT.